This T cell receptor beta chain is from a study of T-cell reconstitution after alpha-beta-depleted transplantation in children (dated by TCRdb to about 2016). In terms of the full investigation: The study quantitatively tracked T-cell immune reconstitution after TCRalphabeta/CD19-depleted allogeneic hematopoietic cell transplantation in children using TCR repertoire profiling.

Read against the paper, the sample's treatment or condition label means: allogeneic hematopoietic cell transplantation with graft depleted of TCRalphabeta T cells and CD19 B cells. Transplant recipients were children who received TCRalphabeta/CD19-depleted allogeneic hematopoietic cell grafts. The library was obtained by PCR. The instrument given in TCRdb is Illumina HiSeq 2500. To normalize quantification of the TCRbeta repertoire, the TCR libraries were built with molecular barcoding that relied on unique molecular identifiers. TCRdb ran its own pipeline on the public reads, namely fastp trimming at Q25 and MiXCR clone calling, and kept in-frame beta chains. Each CDR3 protein gets just one entry, which takes the most common genes and DNA from the rows behind it. In this sample the table shows a few hundred thousand distinct CDR3 sequences, 27% of which occur a single time. The ten largest clones represent around a third of the sample.

From its cysteine to its phenylalanine, the CDR3 spans 14 amino acids. Only the CDR3 DNA stays, 42 bases, in frame from base 1. CDR1 and CDR2 were assigned from the germline V gene (reference sequence) as GTSNPN and SVGIG. On the study overall, not on this receptor specifically: The apparently early alphabetaT-cell count recovery about two months after transplant was reportedly dependent on only several hundred rapidly expanded clones derived from non-depleted graft cells. Hyperexpanded clone frequencies declined over subsequent months; after one year, T-cell counts and TCRbeta diversity were mostly attributed to newly produced T cells. In some patients, the high TCRbeta diversity seen at day 60 was put down to recipient T cells and intrathymic progenitors that had survived conditioning.

In regard to this clonotype: Its antigen remains undetermined. The junction shows a germline mismatch at one end, possibly a read error.

This sequence uses TRBV30 and TRBJ1-2, with TRBD1 identical over 8 junction bases. The origin of this receptor is a boy under two years old with Wiskott-Aldrich syndrome, due to receive a stem cell transplant. The sequencing here drew on PBMCs, taken before TCRalphabeta/CD19-depleted stem cell transplant. CDR3 region: CALSESDRVGGYTF. The nucleotide sequence reads TGTGCCTTGAGTGAATCGGACAGGGTCGGTGGCTACACCTTC.